The entry that follows covers one T cell receptor (beta chain) sequence. What it binds is not known. The source of the sample is a study of T cells in tuberculosis. Study in general: This South African cohort compared adolescents with or without latent tuberculosis against adults with active tuberculosis. Study-level findings and limits: Classification accuracy was about 85% (AUROC 0.8 to 0.9) with the GMM-specific repertoire. Active tuberculosis cases were adults; controls were adolescents.

Clones were read by immunoSEQ multiplex PCR, and TCRdb kept only the in-frame ones, dropping some. The sample includes 35,000 to 45,000 clones, roughly 94% of them seen just once. This CDR3 has 12 residues. The germline V gene has CDR1 SSHAT and CDR2 FNYEAQ (reference sequence). Trimming took 4 bases from V and 5 from J; bases not matched to a gene: 0. What was sequenced was PBMCs. The TCR originated in a donor aged 10-35 years with latent tuberculosis or without tuberculosis infection. Some clones in this sample may be carry-over from other donors' samples. The chain links TRBV7-7 to TRBJ2-3; TRBD2 aligns across 7 bases. The chain's CDR3 is CASSSGGDTQYF. CDR3 DNA sequence: TGTGCCAGCAGCTCGGGGGGAGATACGCAGTATTTT.